A single sample is the source of the 18 T cell receptor beta chains below, sequenced in a study of T-cell memory formation after mild COVID-19. One entry per CDR3 protein, called by TCRdb with MiXCR from the 5' RACE reads. This table has fewer than 700,000 distinct CDR3 sequences, roughly 22% appearing once. The sample was PBMCs or a T cell subset sorted from them (not recorded which). These receptors came from an adult woman who had mild COVID-19 (a few samples of this study predate the infection). Cell type and time point are not known.

The chain employs TRBV10-1 and TRBJ2-7; possibly TRBD2 for D (5 bases). The CDR3 is 14 amino acids. Germline values: CDR1 WNHNN, CDR2 SYGVQD (reference sequence). Trimming shortened V by 7 bases and J by 2 bases, and 15 bases separated the two germline ends. CDR3 sequence (DNA): TGCGCCAGCACCGGACTGATGGAGACCTACGAGCAGTACTTC. Translated: CASTGLMETYEQYF.

This clonotype has a handful of counts. This chain links TRBV18 with TRBJ2-4; 7 nucleotides match TRBD1. The germline CDR1 and CDR2 sequences are KGHSH and LQKENI. This CDR3 contains 14 residues. V lost 3 bases, J lost 7 bases, and 6 bases stayed unmatched. The CDR3 coding sequence is TGTGCCAGCTCACCTAACAGGGGCCCGAACATTCAGTACTTC. Its translation is CASSPNRGPNIQYF.

This clonotype came up a few times. The chain uses TRBV29-1 and TRBJ2-1; 11 bases are a match to TRBD2. V shed 3 bases and J 4 bases; nucleotides not matched to a gene: 8. The CDR3 is 16 residues long. CDR1 SQVTM and CDR2 ANQGSEA come from the germline V gene. The CDR3 region is CSVEDPLAGVYNEQFF. In DNA, the CDR3 is TGCAGCGTTGAGGATCCACTAGCGGGAGTATACAATGAGCAGTTCTTC.

The V call is TRBV20-1, the J call TRBJ1-2, with a tentative D call TRBD1 (5 bases). From germline, CDR1 is DFQATT and CDR2 SNEGSKA (reference sequence). This CDR3 is 12 amino acids long. With 3 bases removed from V and 1 base from J, the gap between germline ends came to 6 bases. CDR3 amino acids: CSARQGNYGYTF. CDR3 DNA: TGCAGTGCTAGGCAGGGTAACTATGGCTACACCTTC.

This clonotype was recorded at least ten times. The chain is built from TRBV5-1 and TRBJ2-7, with 8 positions matching TRBD2. This CDR3 comprises 14 residues. With 4 bases clipped from V and 6 bases from J, the junction kept 9 bases outside the gene matches. Germline V gene lookup returns CDR1 SGHRS and CDR2 YFSETQ. The CDR3: CASSPRLAGGEQYF. CDR3 DNA: TGCGCCAGCAGCCCAAGGTTGGCGGGGGGCGAGCAGTACTTC.

The rearrangement uses TRBV29-1 and TRBJ1-2, with D unresolved. The ends were cut back, 0 bases at V and 5 bases at J, with 10 bases in the middle. The CDR3 is 13 amino acids. Per the germline V gene, CDR1 is SQVTM and CDR2 is ANQGSEA. The CDR3 region is CSVEDPLTYGYTF. CDR3 DNA: TGCAGCGTTGAAGATCCTTTGACTTATGGCTACACCTTC.

This clonotype has ten or more counts. The chain recombines TRBV5-4 with TRBJ1-2, with a possible D match to TRBD1 (5 bases). The germline gives CDR1 SGHNT, CDR2 YYREEE (reference sequence). The V gene lost 1 base and the J gene lost 10 bases, with 8 bases spanning the gap. CDR3 size: 11 residues. CDR3 protein: CASSLTGAYTF. CDR3 DNA: TGTGCCAGCAGCTTGACAGGAGCCTACACCTTC.

This clonotype has more than one count but fewer than ten. The chain carries TRBV12-3 or TRBV12-4 and TRBJ2-3; 10 nucleotides agree with TRBD2. The V gene end was trimmed by 5 bases and the J gene end by 2 bases; junction bases not matched to a gene: 7. This CDR3 is 16 amino acids long. The CDR3 DNA sequence: TGTGCCAGCAGTCTACCAGGACTAGCGGACACAGATACGCAGTATTTT. Protein sequence: CASSLPGLADTDTQYF.

J is TRBJ2-5 and V is TRBV20-1; the match to TRBD2 covers 7 bases. The CDR3 length is 15 residues. In germline, CDR1 is DFQATT, CDR2 SNEGSKA (reference sequence). Losses at the gene ends were 8 bases for V and 4 bases for J; bases not matched to a gene: 16. The CDR3 nucleotides read TGCAGTCCACCCACGCGGCAGGGAGGGAGAGAGACCCAGTACTTC. It codes for CSPPTRQGGRETQYF.

This clonotype showed up just a few times. The CDR3 is CASSLASQANEQFF. CDR3 bases: TGCGCCAGCAGCTTGGCATCGCAGGCCAATGAGCAGTTCTTC. The rearrangement uses TRBV5-1 and TRBJ2-1, with D uncertain. Trimming left V 0 bases short and J 6 bases short, with 10 bases between. The CDR3 has 14 residues. Germline loops: CDR1 SGHRS, CDR2 YFSETQ.

This clonotype was observed a few times. This rearrangement joins TRBV29-1 to TRBJ1-1, with TRBD1 as a possible D gene (5 bases). CDR1 is SQVTM, CDR2 ANQGSEA, per germline. Trimming took 4 bases from V and 0 from J, leaving 9 bases between them. CDR3 length: 13 amino acids. DNA for the CDR3: TGCAGCGTTGGTAGGGACGTGAACACTGAAGCTTTCTTT. Encoded protein: CSVGRDVNTEAFF.

In its sample, this clonotype was seen a few times. The chain recombines TRBV20-1 with TRBJ2-7, with 8 positions matching TRBD2. CDR3 size: 16 residues. CDR1 is DFQATT and CDR2 is SNEGSKA in the germline V gene (reference sequence). The V gene end was trimmed by 6 bases and the J gene end by 0 bases; junction bases not matched to a gene: 13. The CDR3 DNA follows: TGCAGTGCGCGGGATCTAGCGGGTTCTAGCTCCTACGAGCAGTACTTC. Translating gives CSARDLAGSSSYEQYF.

The V gene is TRBV30, the J gene TRBJ2-3, with D possibly TRBD1 on 6 matching bases. Trimming took 5 bases from V and 4 from J, leaving 13 bases between them. The CDR3 is made up of 13 amino acids. Germline CDR1 and CDR2: GTSNPN and SVGIG (reference sequence). In DNA form, the CDR3 reads TGTGCCTGGGATACCGGACAGTCAGATACGCAGTATTTT. Translation gives CAWDTGQSDTQYF.

This clonotype was seen a handful of times. The chain combines TRBV9 with TRBJ1-1; 7 nucleotides match TRBD1. J lost 4 bases, V lost 4 bases, and 16 bases had no gene match. CDR1 and CDR2 (germline): SGDLS, YYNGEE. CDR3 length: 17 amino acids. CDR3 bases: TGTGCCAGCAGCCCCCGACAGGGAGAGGTGAGAGGCACTGAAGCTTTCTTT. This translates into CASSPRQGEVRGTEAFF. The entire variable domain, with the rest obtained from reference TRBV9 and TRBJ1-1, is as follows: DSGVTQTPKHLITATGQRVTLRCSPRSGDLSVYWYQQSLDQGLQFLIQYYNGEERAKGNILERFSAQQFPDLHSELNLSSLELGDSALYFCASSPRQGEVRGTEAFFGQGTRLTVV.

The chain links TRBV5-3 to TRBJ2-3; the match to TRBD2 covers 7 bases. TRBV5-3 is sorted into the ORF group, with uncertain function. The CDR3 spans 19 residues. The V segment lost 0 bases and the J segment 4 bases; nucleotides outside the gene matches: 17. CDR3 amino acids: CARSLVANEPGTTADTQYF. CDR3 nucleotides: TGTGCCAGAAGCTTGGTTGCCAACGAGCCCGGGACTACCGCAGATACGCAGTATTTT.

This clonotype has more than one count but fewer than ten. The rearrangement links TRBV19 to TRBJ2-7, with a possible D match to TRBD1 (6 bases). This CDR3 region has 16 residues. V was clipped by 3 bases and J by 3 bases, with 18 bases between them. Germline lookup yields CDR1 LNHDA and CDR2 SQIVND (reference sequence). The CDR3 spells CASSILKGDIYYEQYF. The DNA of the CDR3 is TGTGCCAGTAGTATTTTGAAGGGGGACATCTACTACGAGCAGTACTTC. Complete variable domain (other parts from reference TRBV19 and TRBJ2-7): DGGITQSPKYLFRKEGQNVTLSCEQNLNHDAMYWYRQDPGQGLRLIYYSQIVNDFQKGDIAEGYSVSREKKESFPLTVTSAQKNPTAFYLCASSILKGDIYYEQYFGPGTRLTVT.

The chain carries TRBV24-1 and TRBJ2-3, with TRBD1 identical over 10 bases. CDR3 length equals 15 residues. V lost 12 bases to trimming and J lost 3 bases; unmatched junction nucleotides: 11. Germline assignment: CDR1 KGHDR and CDR2 SFDVKD. DNA of the CDR3: TGTGCCGCGTCACCGGGACAGGGGCCAACAGATACGCAGTATTTT. It codes for CAASPGQGPTDTQYF.

This clonotype has more than one count but fewer than ten. The chain carries TRBV9 and TRBJ2-1; D is unresolved. CDR3 size: 14 residues. Trimming left V 3 bases short and J 6 bases short, with 13 bases between. Germline values: CDR1 SGDLS, CDR2 YYNGEE. This CDR3 is CASSGARSSNEQFF. CDR3 nucleotide sequence: TGTGCCAGCAGCGGGGCGAGATCTTCCAATGAGCAGTTCTTC.